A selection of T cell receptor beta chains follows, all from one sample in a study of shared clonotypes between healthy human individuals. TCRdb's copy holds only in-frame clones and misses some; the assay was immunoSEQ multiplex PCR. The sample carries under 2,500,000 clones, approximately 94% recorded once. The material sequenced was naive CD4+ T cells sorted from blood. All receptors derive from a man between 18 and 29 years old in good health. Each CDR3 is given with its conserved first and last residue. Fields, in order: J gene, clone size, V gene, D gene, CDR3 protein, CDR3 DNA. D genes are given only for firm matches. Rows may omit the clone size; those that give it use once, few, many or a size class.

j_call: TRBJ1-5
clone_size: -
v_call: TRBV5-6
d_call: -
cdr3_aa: CASSTWIAGLRDQPQHF
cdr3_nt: TGTGCCAGCAGCACGTGGATCGCGGGGCTCCGCGATCAGCCCCAGCATTTT

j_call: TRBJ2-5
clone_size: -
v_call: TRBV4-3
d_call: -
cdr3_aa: CASSQDLKETQYF
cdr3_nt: TGCGCCAGCAGCCAAGACCTAAAAGAGACCCAGTACTTC

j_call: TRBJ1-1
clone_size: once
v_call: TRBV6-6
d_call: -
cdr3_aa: CASTAGRDTEAFF
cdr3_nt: TGTGCCAGCACGGCGGGTAGGGACACTGAAGCTTTCTTT

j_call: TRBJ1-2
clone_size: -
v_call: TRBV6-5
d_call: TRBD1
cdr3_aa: CASSPPGQGPGYTF
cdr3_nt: TGTGCCAGCAGCCCTCCAGGACAGGGGCCCGGCTACACCTTC

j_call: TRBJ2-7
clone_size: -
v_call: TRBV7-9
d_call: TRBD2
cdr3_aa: CASSLTSGGSEQYF
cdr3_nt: TGTGCCAGCAGCTTAACTAGCGGGGGAAGTGAGCAGTACTTC

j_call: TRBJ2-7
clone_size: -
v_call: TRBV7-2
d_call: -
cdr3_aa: CASSLVTVGSYEQYF
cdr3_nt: TGTGCCAGCAGCTTAGTGACAGTAGGATCCTACGAGCAGTACTTC

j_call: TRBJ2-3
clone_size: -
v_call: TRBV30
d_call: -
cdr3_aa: CAWSGASFPDTQYF
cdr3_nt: TGTGCCTGGAGTGGGGCTAGCTTCCCAGATACGCAGTATTTT

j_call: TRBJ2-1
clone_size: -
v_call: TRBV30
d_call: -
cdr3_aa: CAWAGSSYNEQFF
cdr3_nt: TGTGCCTGGGCGGGGAGCTCCTACAATGAGCAGTTCTTC

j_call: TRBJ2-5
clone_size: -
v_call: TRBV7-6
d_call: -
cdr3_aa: CASSLQSETQYF
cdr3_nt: TGTGCCAGCAGCTTACAATCGGAGACCCAGTACTTC

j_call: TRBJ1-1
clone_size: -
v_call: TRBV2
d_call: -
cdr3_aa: CASRLGRVTEAFF
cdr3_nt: TGTGCCAGCAGATTGGGCAGGGTTACTGAAGCTTTCTTT

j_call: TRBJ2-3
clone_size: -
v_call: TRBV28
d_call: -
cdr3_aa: CASSLYSEFTDTQYF
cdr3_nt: TGTGCCAGCAGTTTATACTCGGAGTTTACAGATACGCAGTATTTT

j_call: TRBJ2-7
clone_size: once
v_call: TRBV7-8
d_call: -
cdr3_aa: CASSLPGGREQYF
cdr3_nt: TGTGCCAGCAGCTTACCCGGGGGGCGCGAGCAGTACTTC

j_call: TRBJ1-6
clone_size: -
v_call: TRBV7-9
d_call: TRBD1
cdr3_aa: CASTAADRVTLHF
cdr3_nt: TGTGCCAGCACAGCAGCGGACAGGGTAACCCTCCACTTT

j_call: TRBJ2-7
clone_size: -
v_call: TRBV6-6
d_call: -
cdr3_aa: CASRVSYEQYF
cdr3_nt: TGTGCCAGCAGGGTATCCTACGAGCAGTACTTC

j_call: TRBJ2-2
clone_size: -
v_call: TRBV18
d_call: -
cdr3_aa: CASSPPVGPGELFF
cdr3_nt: TGTGCCAGCTCACCACCGGTCGGGCCCGGGGAGCTGTTTTTT

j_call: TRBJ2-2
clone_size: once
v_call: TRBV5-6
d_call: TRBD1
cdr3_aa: CASSLSTGVRGGELFF
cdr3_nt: TGTGCCAGCAGCTTGTCCACAGGGGTGAGGGGCGGGGAGCTGTTTTTT

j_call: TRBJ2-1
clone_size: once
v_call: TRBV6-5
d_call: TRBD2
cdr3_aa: CASKRGGLSEQFF
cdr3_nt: TGTGCCAGCAAGCGGGGGGGCCTTAGTGAGCAGTTCTTC

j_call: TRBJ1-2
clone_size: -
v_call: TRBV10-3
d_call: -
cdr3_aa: CAISIDRNYGYTF
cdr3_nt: TGTGCCATCAGTATTGACAGAAACTATGGCTACACCTTC

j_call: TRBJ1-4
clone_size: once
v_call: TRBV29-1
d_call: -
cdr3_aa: CSVEDEKLFF
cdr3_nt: TGCAGCGTTGAGGATGAAAAACTGTTTTTT

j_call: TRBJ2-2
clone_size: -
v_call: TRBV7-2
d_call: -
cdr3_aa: CASSLVYEPPGTGELFF
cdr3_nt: TGTGCCAGCAGCTTGGTGTATGAGCCCCCCGGTACCGGGGAGCTGTTTTTT

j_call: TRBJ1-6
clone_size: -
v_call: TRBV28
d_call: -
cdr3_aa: CASSYPQGTDRPLHF
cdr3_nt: TGTGCCAGCAGTTATCCACAAGGAACGGACAGACCCCTCCACTTT

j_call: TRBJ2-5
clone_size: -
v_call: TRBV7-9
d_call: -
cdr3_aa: CASSLGLGETQYF
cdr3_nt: TGTGCCAGCAGCTTAGGCTTGGGAGAGACCCAGTACTTC

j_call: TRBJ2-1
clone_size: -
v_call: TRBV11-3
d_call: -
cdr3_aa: CASSLGGEPYNEQFF
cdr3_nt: TGTGCCAGCAGCCTAGGGGGGGAGCCCTACAATGAGCAGTTCTTC

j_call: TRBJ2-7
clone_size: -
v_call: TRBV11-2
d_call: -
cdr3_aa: CASSSTHYEQYF
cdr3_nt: TGTGCCAGCAGCTCCACTCACTACGAGCAGTACTTC

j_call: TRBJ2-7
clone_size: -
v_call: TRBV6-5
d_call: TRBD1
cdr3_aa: CASSYRETGGYEQYF
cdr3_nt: TGTGCCAGCAGTTACCGTGAGACAGGGGGCTACGAGCAGTACTTC

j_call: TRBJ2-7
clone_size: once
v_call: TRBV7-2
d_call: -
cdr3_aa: CASSLGRALAYEQYF
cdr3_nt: TGTGCCAGCAGCTTAGGAAGGGCTTTAGCCTACGAGCAGTACTTC

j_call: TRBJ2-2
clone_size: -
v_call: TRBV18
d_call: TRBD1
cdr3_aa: CASSLRQGADTGELFF
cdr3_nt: TGTGCCAGCTCACTTAGACAGGGAGCGGACACCGGGGAGCTGTTTTTT

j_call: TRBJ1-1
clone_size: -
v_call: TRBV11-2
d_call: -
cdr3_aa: CASSWGRMNTEAFF
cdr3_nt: TGTGCCAGCAGCTGGGGACGGATGAACACTGAAGCTTTCTTT

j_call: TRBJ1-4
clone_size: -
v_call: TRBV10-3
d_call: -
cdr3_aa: CAISDELATNEKLFF
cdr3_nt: TGTGCCATCAGTGATGAACTGGCAACTAATGAAAAACTGTTTTTT

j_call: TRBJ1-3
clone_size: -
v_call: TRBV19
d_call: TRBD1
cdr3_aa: CASSSRQGAGNTIYF
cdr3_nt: TGTGCCAGTAGTTCGCGACAGGGGGCTGGAAACACCATATATTTT

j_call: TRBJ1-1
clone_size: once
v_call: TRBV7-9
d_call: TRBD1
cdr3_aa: CASSSDRVFTEAFF
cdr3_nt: TGTGCCAGCAGCTCCGACAGGGTTTTTACTGAAGCTTTCTTT

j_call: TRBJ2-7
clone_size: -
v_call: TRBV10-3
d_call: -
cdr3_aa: CAINTGGPSTYEQYF
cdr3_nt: TGTGCCATCAACACCGGGGGGCCGTCAACCTACGAGCAGTACTTC

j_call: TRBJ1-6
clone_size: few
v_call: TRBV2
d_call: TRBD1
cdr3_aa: CASSVQGLASPLHF
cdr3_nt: TGTGCCAGCAGTGTACAGGGGTTAGCTTCACCCCTCCACTTT

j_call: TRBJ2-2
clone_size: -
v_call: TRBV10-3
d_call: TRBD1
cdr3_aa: CAISVRWTGDSGELFF
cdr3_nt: TGTGCCATCAGTGTTCGCTGGACAGGGGATTCCGGGGAGCTGTTTTTT

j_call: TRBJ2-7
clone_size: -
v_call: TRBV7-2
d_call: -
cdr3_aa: CASSLLASGEQYF
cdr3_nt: TGTGCCAGCAGCTTGCTCGCTTCAGGCGAGCAGTACTTC

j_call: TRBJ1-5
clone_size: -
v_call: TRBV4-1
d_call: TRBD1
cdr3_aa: CASSQDPGGPNQPQHF
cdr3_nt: TGCGCCAGCAGCCAAGATCCAGGGGGCCCCAATCAGCCCCAGCATTTT

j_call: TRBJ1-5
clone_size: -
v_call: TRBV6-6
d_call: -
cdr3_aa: CASSEHTAIIQPQHF
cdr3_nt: TGTGCCAGCAGCGAACACACAGCGATAATTCAGCCCCAGCATTTT

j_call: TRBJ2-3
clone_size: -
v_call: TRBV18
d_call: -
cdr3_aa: CASSPPGRGTDTQYF
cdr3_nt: TGTGCCAGCTCACCACCAGGTCGGGGGACAGATACGCAGTATTTT

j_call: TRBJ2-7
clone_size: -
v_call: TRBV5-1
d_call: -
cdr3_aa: CASSSGQIPTYEQYF
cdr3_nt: TGCGCCAGCAGTTCCGGACAGATCCCTACCTACGAGCAGTACTTC

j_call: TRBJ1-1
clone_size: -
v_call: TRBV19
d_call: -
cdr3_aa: CASSKGGTEAFF
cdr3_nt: TGTGCCAGTAGTAAAGGGGGCACTGAAGCTTTCTTT

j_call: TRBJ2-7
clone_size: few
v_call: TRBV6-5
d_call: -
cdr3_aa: CASSSLSGLAYEQYF
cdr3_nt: TGTGCCAGCAGTTCGTTAAGCGGCCTCGCGTACGAGCAGTACTTC

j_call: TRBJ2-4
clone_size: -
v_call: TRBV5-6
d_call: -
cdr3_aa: CASSLGLAKNIQYF
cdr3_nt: TGTGCCAGCAGCTTGGGGCTAGCCAAAAACATTCAGTACTTC

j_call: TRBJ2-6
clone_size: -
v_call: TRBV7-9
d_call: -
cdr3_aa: CASSLTGANVLTF
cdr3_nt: TGTGCCAGCAGCTTAACCGGGGCCAACGTCCTGACTTTC

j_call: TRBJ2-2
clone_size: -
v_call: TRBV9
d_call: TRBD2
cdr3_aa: CASSGKGLAGDTGELFF
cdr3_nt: TGTGCCAGCAGTGGCAAGGGACTAGCGGGGGACACCGGGGAGCTGTTTTTT

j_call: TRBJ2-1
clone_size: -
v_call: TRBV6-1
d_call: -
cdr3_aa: CASGWGQGSNEQFF
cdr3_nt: TGTGCCAGCGGTTGGGGGCAGGGATCTAATGAGCAGTTCTTC

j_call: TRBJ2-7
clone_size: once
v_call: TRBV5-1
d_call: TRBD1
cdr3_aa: CASSWDSTTYEQYF
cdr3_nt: TGCGCCAGCAGCTGGGACAGCACCACCTACGAGCAGTACTTC

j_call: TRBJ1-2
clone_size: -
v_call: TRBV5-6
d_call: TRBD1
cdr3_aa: CASSDRGTGGYGYTF
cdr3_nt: TGTGCCAGCAGCGACCGAGGGACAGGAGGCTATGGCTACACCTTC

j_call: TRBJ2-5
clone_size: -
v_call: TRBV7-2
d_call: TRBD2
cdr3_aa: CASSLGSGTSGRETQYF
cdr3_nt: TGTGCCAGCAGCTTAGGTTCTGGGACTAGCGGGAGGGAGACCCAGTACTTC

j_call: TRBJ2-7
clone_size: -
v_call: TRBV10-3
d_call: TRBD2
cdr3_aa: CAISDLATSGSYEQYF
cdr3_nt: TGTGCCATCAGTGACCTAGCTACTAGCGGGAGCTACGAGCAGTACTTC

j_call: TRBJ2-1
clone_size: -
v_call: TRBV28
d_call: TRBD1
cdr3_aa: CASSPGTGSFYEQFF
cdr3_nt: TGTGCCAGCAGTCCCGGGACAGGGAGCTTCTATGAGCAGTTCTTC

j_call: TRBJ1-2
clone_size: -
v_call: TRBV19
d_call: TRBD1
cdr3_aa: CASSPRRDRGNYGYTF
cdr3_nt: TGTGCCAGTAGCCCTCGCCGGGACAGGGGCAACTATGGCTACACCTTC

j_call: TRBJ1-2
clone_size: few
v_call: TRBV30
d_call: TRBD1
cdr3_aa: CAWSGQGRGYGYTF
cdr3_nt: TGTGCCTGGAGTGGACAGGGTCGAGGGTATGGCTACACCTTC

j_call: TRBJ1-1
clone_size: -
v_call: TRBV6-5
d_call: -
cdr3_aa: CASSRRGNTEAFF
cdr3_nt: TGTGCCAGCAGCCGACGGGGGAACACTGAAGCTTTCTTT

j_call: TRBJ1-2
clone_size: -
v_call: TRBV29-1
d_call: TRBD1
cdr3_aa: CSVEVWTGGNYGYTF
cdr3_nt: TGCAGCGTTGAAGTGTGGACAGGGGGCAACTATGGCTACACCTTC